The rows below give T cell receptor beta chains drawn from one sample of a study of blood T cell repertoires in COVID-19. Here immunoSEQ multiplex PCR was the method, and the copy in TCRdb shows in-frame clones only, minus some. This sample has tens of thousands of clones, with 75% to 95% found just once. Sequenced material: peripheral blood. All receptors derive from a human donor with active COVID-19. The donor label of this sample is uncertain. Both conserved end residues are part of each CDR3. The order of the fields is D gene, clone size, V gene, CDR3 length, J gene, CDR3 protein, CDR3 DNA. D genes are given only for firm matches. Clone sizes are given selectively: once, few, many, or a class where the clone is expanded.

D gene: -
clone size: -
V gene: TRBV7-9
CDR3 length: 14
J gene: TRBJ1-1
CDR3 protein: CASWIGGLSTEAFF
CDR3 DNA: TGTGCCAGCTGGATCGGGGGGCTTAGCACTGAAGCTTTCTTT

D gene: TRBD1
clone size: -
V gene: TRBV18
CDR3 length: 17
J gene: TRBJ1-3
CDR3 protein: CASSPQGARTGGNTIYF
CDR3 DNA: TGTGCCAGCTCACCACAGGGGGCGCGGACGGGTGGAAACACCATATATTTT

D gene: -
clone size: medium-sized
V gene: TRBV19
CDR3 length: 13
J gene: TRBJ2-7
CDR3 protein: CASSAAAYYEQYF
CDR3 DNA: TGTGCCAGTAGTGCTGCGGCATACTACGAGCAGTACTTC

D gene: -
clone size: -
V gene: TRBV10-1
CDR3 length: 15
J gene: TRBJ2-3
CDR3 protein: CASSDSGGGTDTQYF
CDR3 DNA: TGCGCCAGCAGTGACTCTGGGGGCGGCACAGATACGCAGTATTTT

D gene: TRBD1
clone size: -
V gene: TRBV10-3
CDR3 length: 14
J gene: TRBJ2-5
CDR3 protein: CAISALTGGETQYF
CDR3 DNA: TGTGCCATCAGTGCCCTGACAGGGGGAGAGACCCAGTACTTC

D gene: TRBD2
clone size: -
V gene: TRBV24-1
CDR3 length: 14
J gene: TRBJ2-1
CDR3 protein: CATSPTSGYNEQFF
CDR3 DNA: TGTGCCACCAGTCCCACTAGCGGTTACAATGAGCAGTTCTTC

D gene: TRBD1
clone size: -
V gene: TRBV24-1
CDR3 length: 17
J gene: TRBJ2-2
CDR3 protein: CATSELTGTGYTGELFF
CDR3 DNA: TGTGCCACCAGTGAGCTGACCGGGACAGGGTACACCGGGGAGCTGTTTTTT

D gene: TRBD1
clone size: once
V gene: TRBV11-2
CDR3 length: 17
J gene: TRBJ1-5
CDR3 protein: CASSWEGTGVIGQPQHF
CDR3 DNA: TGTGCCAGCAGCTGGGAAGGGACAGGGGTTATCGGTCAGCCCCAGCATTTT

D gene: -
clone size: -
V gene: TRBV27
CDR3 length: 17
J gene: TRBJ2-4
CDR3 protein: CASSAYTGPVAKNIQYF
CDR3 DNA: TGTGCCAGCAGTGCGTATACAGGGCCGGTAGCCAAAAACATTCAGTACTTC

D gene: TRBD2
clone size: -
V gene: TRBV10-1
CDR3 length: 16
J gene: TRBJ2-1
CDR3 protein: CASSETPSGGYNEQFF
CDR3 DNA: TGCGCCAGCAGTGAGACACCCAGCGGGGGATACAATGAGCAGTTCTTC

D gene: -
clone size: -
V gene: TRBV19
CDR3 length: 11
J gene: TRBJ2-7
CDR3 protein: CASSPGGEQYF
CDR3 DNA: TGTGCCAGTAGTCCCGGGGGCGAGCAGTACTTC

D gene: -
clone size: -
V gene: TRBV20-1
CDR3 length: 13
J gene: TRBJ1-5
CDR3 protein: CSASIWGGQPQHF
CDR3 DNA: TGCAGTGCTAGTATTTGGGGGGGACAGCCCCAGCATTTT

D gene: TRBD2
clone size: -
V gene: TRBV7-9
CDR3 length: 14
J gene: TRBJ2-7
CDR3 protein: CASSFGGSSYEQYF
CDR3 DNA: TGTGCCAGCAGCTTCGGGGGGAGCTCCTACGAGCAGTACTTC

D gene: -
clone size: -
V gene: TRBV9
CDR3 length: 13
J gene: TRBJ2-2
CDR3 protein: CASSGPGRGELFF
CDR3 DNA: TGTGCCAGCAGCGGCCCTGGGAGGGGGGAGCTGTTTTTT

D gene: -
clone size: -
V gene: TRBV19
CDR3 length: 14
J gene: TRBJ2-2
CDR3 protein: CASRLTEYTGELFF
CDR3 DNA: TGTGCCAGTAGGCTTACTGAATACACCGGGGAGCTGTTTTTT

D gene: TRBD1
clone size: -
V gene: TRBV14
CDR3 length: 15
J gene: TRBJ2-3
CDR3 protein: CASSPTLDRADTQYF
CDR3 DNA: TGTGCCAGCAGCCCCACCCTTGACAGGGCAGATACGCAGTATTTT

D gene: TRBD2
clone size: -
V gene: TRBV6-6
CDR3 length: 15
J gene: TRBJ2-1
CDR3 protein: CASSFGTSGNNEQFF
CDR3 DNA: TGTGCCAGCAGTTTCGGGACTAGCGGCAACAATGAGCAGTTCTTC

D gene: -
clone size: -
V gene: TRBV6-5
CDR3 length: 14
J gene: TRBJ2-7
CDR3 protein: CASSPPGVAYEQYF
CDR3 DNA: TGTGCCAGCAGTCCCCCCGGGGTAGCCTACGAGCAGTACTTC

D gene: TRBD1
clone size: -
V gene: TRBV27
CDR3 length: 16
J gene: TRBJ1-3
CDR3 protein: CASSARPQGAVGTIYF
CDR3 DNA: TGTGCCAGCAGTGCCCGTCCACAGGGGGCGGTGGGCACCATATATTTT

D gene: TRBD2
clone size: -
V gene: TRBV2
CDR3 length: 14
J gene: TRBJ2-3
CDR3 protein: CASKGGGGTDTQYF
CDR3 DNA: TGTGCCAGCAAGGGTGGGGGGGGTACAGATACGCAGTATTTT

D gene: TRBD1
clone size: -
V gene: TRBV3-1/TRBV3-2
CDR3 length: 16
J gene: TRBJ1-5
CDR3 protein: CASSQQGAVSNQPQHF
CDR3 DNA: TGTGCCAGCAGCCAACAGGGGGCGGTGAGCAATCAGCCCCAGCATTTT

D gene: TRBD2
clone size: -
V gene: TRBV5-1
CDR3 length: 15
J gene: TRBJ2-2
CDR3 protein: CASSAGLANTGELFF
CDR3 DNA: TGCGCCAGCAGCGCCGGACTAGCGAACACCGGGGAGCTGTTTTTT

D gene: -
clone size: -
V gene: TRBV6-1
CDR3 length: 13
J gene: TRBJ1-5
CDR3 protein: CASSERYDQPQHF
CDR3 DNA: TGTGCCAGCAGTGAGAGGTATGACCAGCCCCAGCATTTT

D gene: TRBD1
clone size: -
V gene: TRBV7-9
CDR3 length: 14
J gene: TRBJ1-2
CDR3 protein: CACTESDRGHGYTF
CDR3 DNA: TGTGCCTGTACGGAATCGGACAGGGGTCATGGCTACACCTTC

D gene: TRBD2
clone size: -
V gene: TRBV18
CDR3 length: 17
J gene: TRBJ2-7
CDR3 protein: CASSQAGTSGKGGEQYF
CDR3 DNA: TGTGCCAGCTCACAGGCCGGGACTAGCGGCAAAGGGGGCGAGCAGTACTTC

D gene: -
clone size: once
V gene: TRBV3-1/TRBV3-2
CDR3 length: 17
J gene: TRBJ1-6
CDR3 protein: CASSSTSRGAYNSPLHF
CDR3 DNA: TGTGCCAGCAGCTCTACTTCCCGGGGGGCCTATAATTCACCCCTCCACTTT

D gene: -
clone size: -
V gene: TRBV2
CDR3 length: 11
J gene: TRBJ2-3
CDR3 protein: CASSVTDTQYF
CDR3 DNA: TGTGCCAGCAGTGTAACAGATACGCAGTATTTT

D gene: -
clone size: -
V gene: TRBV28
CDR3 length: 16
J gene: TRBJ2-1
CDR3 protein: CASSGSLSSRYNEQFF
CDR3 DNA: TGTGCCAGCAGCGGTTCGTTGTCTAGCAGATACAATGAGCAGTTCTTC

D gene: -
clone size: once
V gene: TRBV6-5
CDR3 length: 13
J gene: TRBJ1-5
CDR3 protein: CASSPGFRPPQHF
CDR3 DNA: TGTGCCAGCAGTCCAGGGTTTAGGCCGCCCCAGCATTTT

D gene: TRBD1
clone size: -
V gene: TRBV11-2
CDR3 length: 15
J gene: TRBJ2-7
CDR3 protein: CASSPSGLTGGEQYF
CDR3 DNA: TGTGCCAGCAGCCCTTCCGGTCTTACAGGGGGCGAGCAGTACTTC

D gene: TRBD2
clone size: -
V gene: TRBV18
CDR3 length: 16
J gene: TRBJ2-5
CDR3 protein: CASSPVSGTFEETQYF
CDR3 DNA: TGTGCCAGCTCACCAGTTAGCGGGACGTTCGAAGAGACCCAGTACTTC

D gene: -
clone size: -
V gene: TRBV7-9
CDR3 length: 15
J gene: TRBJ2-7
CDR3 protein: CASSLEGSGTYEQYF
CDR3 DNA: TGTGCCAGCAGCTTAGAGGGTAGCGGAACCTACGAGCAGTACTTC

D gene: TRBD1
clone size: -
V gene: TRBV6-5
CDR3 length: 14
J gene: TRBJ1-2
CDR3 protein: CASSPGQGGYGYTF
CDR3 DNA: TGTGCCAGCAGTCCCGGACAGGGGGGTTATGGCTACACCTTC

D gene: TRBD2
clone size: -
V gene: TRBV28
CDR3 length: 15
J gene: TRBJ2-1
CDR3 protein: CASSRREVRYNEQFF
CDR3 DNA: TGTGCCAGCAGCCGTCGGGAGGTGAGGTACAATGAGCAGTTCTTC

D gene: -
clone size: -
V gene: TRBV21-1
CDR3 length: 14
J gene: TRBJ2-7
CDR3 protein: CASSKADRIYEQYF
CDR3 DNA: TGTGCCAGCAGCAAAGCGGACAGGATCTACGAGCAGTACTTC

D gene: -
clone size: -
V gene: TRBV7-8
CDR3 length: 15
J gene: TRBJ2-1
CDR3 protein: CASIRNAVSYNEQFF
CDR3 DNA: TGTGCCAGCATCAGAAACGCTGTATCCTACAATGAGCAGTTCTTC

D gene: TRBD1
clone size: -
V gene: TRBV4-3
CDR3 length: 16
J gene: TRBJ1-1
CDR3 protein: CASSQGRTGRDTEAFF
CDR3 DNA: TGCGCCAGCAGCCAAGGTCGGACAGGGCGGGACACTGAAGCTTTCTTT

D gene: TRBD1
clone size: -
V gene: TRBV19
CDR3 length: 16
J gene: TRBJ2-4
CDR3 protein: CASSIQGELAKNIQYF
CDR3 DNA: TGTGCCAGTAGTATTCAGGGGGAGTTAGCCAAAAACATTCAGTACTTC

D gene: TRBD1
clone size: -
V gene: TRBV30
CDR3 length: 16
J gene: TRBJ1-4
CDR3 protein: CAWRSTGGRSYEKLFF
CDR3 DNA: TGTGCCTGGAGGAGTACAGGGGGCAGGTCGTATGAAAAACTGTTTTTT

D gene: TRBD2
clone size: -
V gene: TRBV24-1
CDR3 length: 16
J gene: TRBJ2-1
CDR3 protein: CATSDRLAGQVHEQFF
CDR3 DNA: TGTGCCACCAGTGATCGTCTAGCGGGCCAGGTCCATGAGCAGTTCTTC

D gene: -
clone size: -
V gene: TRBV29-1
CDR3 length: 16
J gene: TRBJ2-6
CDR3 protein: CSVMGGRVAGANVLTF
CDR3 DNA: TGCAGCGTTATGGGTGGCAGGGTGGCTGGGGCCAACGTCCTGACTTTC

D gene: -
clone size: -
V gene: TRBV6-6
CDR3 length: 14
J gene: TRBJ1-6
CDR3 protein: CASSYRAANSPLHF
CDR3 DNA: TGTGCCAGCAGTTACCGAGCGGCCAATTCACCCCTCCACTTT

D gene: -
clone size: few
V gene: TRBV30
CDR3 length: 14
J gene: TRBJ1-4
CDR3 protein: CAWSWTATNEKLFF
CDR3 DNA: TGTGCCTGGAGTTGGACAGCAACTAATGAAAAACTGTTTTTT

D gene: TRBD1
clone size: -
V gene: TRBV11-2
CDR3 length: 15
J gene: TRBJ1-4
CDR3 protein: CASSLSVGQDEKLFF
CDR3 DNA: TGTGCCAGCAGCTTATCCGTCGGACAGGATGAAAAACTGTTTTTT

D gene: -
clone size: -
V gene: TRBV6-5
CDR3 length: 14
J gene: TRBJ1-1
CDR3 protein: CASRSGAMNTEAFF
CDR3 DNA: TGTGCCAGCAGATCGGGAGCTATGAACACTGAAGCTTTCTTT

D gene: TRBD1
clone size: -
V gene: TRBV10-2
CDR3 length: 13
J gene: TRBJ1-2
CDR3 protein: CASSDRGNYGYTF
CDR3 DNA: TGCGCCAGCAGTGACAGGGGGAACTATGGCTACACCTTC

D gene: -
clone size: -
V gene: TRBV28
CDR3 length: 14
J gene: TRBJ2-5
CDR3 protein: CASSPGGRLETQYF
CDR3 DNA: TGTGCCAGCAGTCCCGGAGGGCGGTTAGAGACCCAGTACTTC

D gene: -
clone size: once
V gene: TRBV3-1/TRBV3-2
CDR3 length: 14
J gene: TRBJ2-3
CDR3 protein: CASSHRVSRDTQYF
CDR3 DNA: TGTGCCAGCAGCCACCGGGTTTCCCGGGATACGCAGTATTTT